Sequencing of this TCR beta chain was carried out in a study of metastatic and nonmetastatic thyroid tumors. CDR1 is WSHSY and CDR2 is SAAADI in the germline V gene. CDR3 size: 15 residues. Trimming stripped 6 bases from V and 10 bases from J, with 19 bases between. The sample holds many counts of this clone. Its cognate antigen is unknown. Study-wide results and limits: Benign nodules were reported to have significantly lower TCR beta diversity than malignant thyroid tumors, in blood and tumor.

Study processing details: Differences in CDR3 between clinicopathological groups were drawn on to build a classifier intended to discriminate distant-metastatic papillary thyroid cancer patients. TCRdb redid the clone calls on the PCR reads using MiXCR. The V and J calls were not made by the authors but by TCRdb's processing. The sample comprises about 38,000 clones, roughly 28% of which are singletons, and approximately 11% rests with the top ten. Thyroid surgery was performed in patients who had received no treatment beforehand. The sequence was collected from a male donor with papillary thyroid cancer or a benign thyroid nodule (not recorded which). Some clones in this sample may be carry-over from other donors' samples. Sequencing was done on a sample of blood. The V gene is TRBV10-2, the J gene TRBJ1-6; D may be TRBD1 (6 bases). Here the CDR3 DNA reads TGCGCCAGCAGGCGGTCACAGGGTTCGGACTCACCCCTCCACTTT. Protein: CASRRSQGSDSPLHF.